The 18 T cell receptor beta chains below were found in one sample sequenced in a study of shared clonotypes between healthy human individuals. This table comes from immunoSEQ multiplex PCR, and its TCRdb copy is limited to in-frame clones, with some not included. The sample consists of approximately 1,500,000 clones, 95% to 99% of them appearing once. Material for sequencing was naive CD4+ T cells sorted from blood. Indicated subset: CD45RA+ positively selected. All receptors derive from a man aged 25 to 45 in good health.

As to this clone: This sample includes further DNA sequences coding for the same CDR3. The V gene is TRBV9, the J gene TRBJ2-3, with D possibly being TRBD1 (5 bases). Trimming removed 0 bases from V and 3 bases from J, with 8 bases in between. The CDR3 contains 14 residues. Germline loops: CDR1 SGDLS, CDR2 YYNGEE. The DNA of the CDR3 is TGTGCCAGCAGCGTAGGTCAGGGTACAGATACGCAGTATTTT. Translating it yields CASSVGQGTDTQYF.

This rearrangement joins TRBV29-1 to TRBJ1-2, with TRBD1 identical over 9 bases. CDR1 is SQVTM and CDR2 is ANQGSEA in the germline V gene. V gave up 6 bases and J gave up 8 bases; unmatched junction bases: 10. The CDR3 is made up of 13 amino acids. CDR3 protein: CSVPSRTGVGYTF. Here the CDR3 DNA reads TGCAGCGTACCCTCAAGGACAGGGGTGGGCTACACCTTC.

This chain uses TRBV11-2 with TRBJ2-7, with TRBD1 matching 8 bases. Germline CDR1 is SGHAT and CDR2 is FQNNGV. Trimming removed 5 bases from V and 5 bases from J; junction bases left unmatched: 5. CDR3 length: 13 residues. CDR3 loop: CASSPRQGHEQYF. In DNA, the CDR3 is TGTGCCAGCAGCCCGAGACAGGGGCACGAGCAGTACTTC.

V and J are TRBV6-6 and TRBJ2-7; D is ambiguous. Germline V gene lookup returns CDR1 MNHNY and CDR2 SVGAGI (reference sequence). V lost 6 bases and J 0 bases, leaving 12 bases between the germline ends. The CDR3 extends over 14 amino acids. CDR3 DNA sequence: TGTGCCAGCAGACGAATAGGAGCCTCCTACGAGCAGTACTTC. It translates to CASRRIGASYEQYF.

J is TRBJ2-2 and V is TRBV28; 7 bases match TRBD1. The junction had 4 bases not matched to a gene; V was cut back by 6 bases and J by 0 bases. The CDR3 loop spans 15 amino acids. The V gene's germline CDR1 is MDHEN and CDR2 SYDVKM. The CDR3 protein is CASSRQGPNTGELFF. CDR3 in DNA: TGTGCCAGCAGCCGACAGGGACCGAACACCGGGGAGCTGTTTTTT.

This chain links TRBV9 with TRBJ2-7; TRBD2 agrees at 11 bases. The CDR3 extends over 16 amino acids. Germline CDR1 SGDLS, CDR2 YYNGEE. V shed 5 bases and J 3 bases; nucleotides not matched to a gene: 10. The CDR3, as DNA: TGTGCCAGCAGTCCGAGGGCTAGCGGGAGGATCTACGAGCAGTACTTC. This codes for CASSPRASGRIYEQYF.

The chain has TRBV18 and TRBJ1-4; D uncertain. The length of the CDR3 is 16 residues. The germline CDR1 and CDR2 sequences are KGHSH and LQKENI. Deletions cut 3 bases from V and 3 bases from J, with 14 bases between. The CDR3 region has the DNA TGTGCCAGCTCACCTCCGGGAAGTGTACCTAATGAAAAACTGTTTTTT. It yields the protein CASSPPGSVPNEKLFF.

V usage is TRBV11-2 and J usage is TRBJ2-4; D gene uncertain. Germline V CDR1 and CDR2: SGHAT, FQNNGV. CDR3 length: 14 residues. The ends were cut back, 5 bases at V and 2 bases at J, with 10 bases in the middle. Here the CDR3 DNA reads TGTGCCAGCAGCCCCGAATATACCAAAAACATTCAGTACTTC. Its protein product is CASSPEYTKNIQYF.

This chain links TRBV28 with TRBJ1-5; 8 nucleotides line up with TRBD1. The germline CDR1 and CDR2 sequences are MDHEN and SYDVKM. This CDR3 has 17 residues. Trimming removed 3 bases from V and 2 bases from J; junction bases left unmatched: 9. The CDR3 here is CASSFVAGGWGNQPQHF. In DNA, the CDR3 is TGTGCCAGCAGTTTTGTAGCAGGGGGCTGGGGCAATCAGCCCCAGCATTTT. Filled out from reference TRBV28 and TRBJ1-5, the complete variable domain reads DVKVTQSSRYLVKRTGEKVFLECVQDMDHENMFWYRQDPGLGLRLIYFSYDVKMKEKGDIPEGYSVSREKKERFSLILESASTNQTSMYLCASSFVAGGWGNQPQHFGDGTRLSIL.

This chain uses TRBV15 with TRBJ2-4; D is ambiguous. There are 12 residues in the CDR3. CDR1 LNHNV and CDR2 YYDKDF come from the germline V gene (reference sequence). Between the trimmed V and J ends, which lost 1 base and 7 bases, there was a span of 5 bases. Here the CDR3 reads CATSRVPNIQYF. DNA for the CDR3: TGTGCCACCAGCAGAGTTCCGAACATTCAGTACTTC.

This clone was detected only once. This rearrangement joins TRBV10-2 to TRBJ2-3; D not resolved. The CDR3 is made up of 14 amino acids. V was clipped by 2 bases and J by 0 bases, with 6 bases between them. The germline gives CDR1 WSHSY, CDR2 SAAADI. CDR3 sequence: CASSEPTSTDTQYF. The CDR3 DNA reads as TGCGCCAGCAGTGAGCCTACGAGCACAGATACGCAGTATTTT.

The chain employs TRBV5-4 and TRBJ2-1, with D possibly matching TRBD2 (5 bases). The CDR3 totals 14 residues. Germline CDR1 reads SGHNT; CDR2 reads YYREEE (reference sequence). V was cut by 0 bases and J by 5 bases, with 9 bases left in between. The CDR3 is CASSLGLTNNEQFF. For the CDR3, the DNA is TGTGCCAGCAGCTTGGGACTAACTAACAATGAGCAGTTCTTC.

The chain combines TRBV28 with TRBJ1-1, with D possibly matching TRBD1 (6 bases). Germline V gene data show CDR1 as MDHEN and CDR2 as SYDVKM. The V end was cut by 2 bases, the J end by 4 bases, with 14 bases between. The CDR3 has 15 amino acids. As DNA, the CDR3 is TGTGCCAGCAGTTTACCCTCCCGGGACATCACTGAAGCTTTCTTT. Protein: CASSLPSRDITEAFF.

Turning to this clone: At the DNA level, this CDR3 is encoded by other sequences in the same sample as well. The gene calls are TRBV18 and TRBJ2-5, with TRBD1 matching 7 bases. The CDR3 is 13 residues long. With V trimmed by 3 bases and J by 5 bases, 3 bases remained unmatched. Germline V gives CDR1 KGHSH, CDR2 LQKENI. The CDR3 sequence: CASSPVRGETQYF. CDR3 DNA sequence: TGTGCCAGCTCACCGGTCAGGGGGGAGACCCAGTACTTC. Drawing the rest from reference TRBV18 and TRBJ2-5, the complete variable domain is NAGVMQNPRHLVRRRGQEARLRCSPMKGHSHVYWYRQLPEEGLKFMVYLQKENIIDESGMPKERFSAEFPKEGPSILRIQQVVRGDSAAYFCASSPVRGETQYFGPGTRLLVL.

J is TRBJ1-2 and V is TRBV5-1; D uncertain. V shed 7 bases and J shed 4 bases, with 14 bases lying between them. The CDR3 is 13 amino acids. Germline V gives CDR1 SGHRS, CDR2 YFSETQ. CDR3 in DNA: TGCGCCAGCCTTGGAGAGAGCCGCTATGGCTACACCTTC. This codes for CASLGESRYGYTF.

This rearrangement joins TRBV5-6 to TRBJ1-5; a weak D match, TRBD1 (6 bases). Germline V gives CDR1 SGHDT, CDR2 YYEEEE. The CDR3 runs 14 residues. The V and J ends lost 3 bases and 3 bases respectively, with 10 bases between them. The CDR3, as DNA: TGTGCCAGCAGCTCAGGGGTCTACAATCAGCCCCAGCATTTT. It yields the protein CASSSGVYNQPQHF.

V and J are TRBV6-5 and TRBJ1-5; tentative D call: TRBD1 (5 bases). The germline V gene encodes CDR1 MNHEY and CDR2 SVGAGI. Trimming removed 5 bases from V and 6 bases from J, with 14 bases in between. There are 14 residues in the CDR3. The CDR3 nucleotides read TGTGCCAGCAGTCTGGCAGGGTTCGGTCAGCCCCAGCATTTT. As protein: CASSLAGFGQPQHF.

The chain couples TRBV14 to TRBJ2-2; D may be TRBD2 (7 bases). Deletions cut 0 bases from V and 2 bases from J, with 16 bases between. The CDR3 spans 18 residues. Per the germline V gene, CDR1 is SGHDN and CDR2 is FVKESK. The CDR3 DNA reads TGTGCCAGCAGCCAAGATCGGGGGGCCCCCGTCAACACCGGGGAGCTGTTTTTT. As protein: CASSQDRGAPVNTGELFF. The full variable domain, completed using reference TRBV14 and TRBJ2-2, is EAGVTQFPSHSVIEKGQTVTLRCDPISGHDNLYWYRRVMGKEIKFLLHFVKESKQDESGMPNNRFLAERTGGTYSTLKVQPAELEDSGVYFCASSQDRGAPVNTGELFFGEGSRLTVL.